The 7 T cell receptor beta chains listed next were all sequenced from one sample in a study of follicular helper T cells after annual influenza vaccination. Documented time point: 2014-2015 season, pre-vaccination. Libraries were prepared by immunoSEQ multiplex PCR; TCRdb keeps only in-frame clonotypes and omits some of them. Counted here are roughly 14,000 clones, just under 85% occurring once; the ten biggest clones make up around 0.27%. This specimen was CXCR5- memory CD4+ T cells sorted from blood, taken on the day of influenza vaccination. The receptors shown here come from an adult who received the influenza vaccine.

This clone was detected a few times. V gene TRBV11-2 combines with J gene TRBJ2-7; D is ambiguous. V lost 2 bases and J lost 10, with 9 bases in between. CDR1 and CDR2 (germline): SGHAT, FQNNGV. This CDR3 spans 11 amino acids. This CDR3 reads CASSLTGPQYF. CDR3 in DNA: TGTGCCAGCAGCTTAACCGGGCCCCAGTACTTC.

The chain employs TRBV18 and TRBJ2-7, with no clear D. Deletions cut 2 bases from V and 3 bases from J, with 11 bases between. The CDR3 spans 14 residues. From germline, CDR1 is KGHSH and CDR2 LQKENI. CDR3 sequence reads: CASSPSRTDYEQYF. The CDR3, as DNA: TGTGCCAGCTCACCATCCAGGACCGACTACGAGCAGTACTTC. The whole variable domain, filled in from reference TRBV18 and TRBJ2-7, reads NAGVMQNPRHLVRRRGQEARLRCSPMKGHSHVYWYRQLPEEGLKFMVYLQKENIIDESGMPKERFSAEFPKEGPSILRIQQVVRGDSAAYFCASSPSRTDYEQYFGPGTRLTVT.

The chain couples TRBV7-8 to TRBJ2-5; D is possibly TRBD1 (6 bases). V shed 6 bases and J shed 3 bases, with 14 bases lying between them. The CDR3 consists of 14 residues. The V gene's germline CDR1 is SGHVS and CDR2 FQNEAQ. The CDR3 region is CASSPRDTKETQYF. The CDR3 DNA is TGTGCCAGCAGTCCCCGGGACACGAAAGAGACCCAGTACTTC.

This clone was picked up a small number of times. This chain uses TRBV18 with TRBJ2-7, with a tentative D call TRBD2 (6 bases). This CDR3 is built from 14 residues. The germline gives CDR1 KGHSH, CDR2 LQKENI. The germline V and J ends were trimmed by 1 base and 5 bases, with 12 bases remaining between them. The CDR3 spells CASSPRIREDEQYF. CDR3 DNA: TGTGCCAGCTCACCACGGATCAGGGAGGACGAGCAGTACTTC.

The genes are TRBV6-5 and TRBJ2-3; tentative D call: TRBD2 (6 bases). V gave up 3 bases and J gave up 8 bases, with 18 bases separating them. Germline CDR1 reads MNHEY; CDR2 reads SVGAGI. The CDR3 has 15 residues. CDR3: CASSYLAGIRGTQYF. Here the CDR3 DNA reads TGTGCCAGCAGTTATTTGGCGGGGATACGTGGTACGCAGTATTTT.

The genes are TRBV5-1 and TRBJ1-1, with D unclear. The CDR3 consists of 12 residues. V lost 4 bases, J lost 3 bases, and 7 bases lay in between. The germline V gene encodes CDR1 SGHRS and CDR2 YFSETQ. The CDR3 DNA reads as TGCGCCAGCAGCAAAGACCACACTGAAGCTTTCTTT. It yields the protein CASSKDHTEAFF.

The chain links TRBV7-2 to TRBJ2-5, with 13 bases identical to TRBD2. V lost 5 bases and J lost 4; bases outside the gene matches: 10. The CDR3 consists of 17 residues. Germline V lookup: CDR1 SGHTA, CDR2 FQGNSA. The CDR3 spells CASSPRLAGGDGETQYF. The CDR3 bases are TGTGCCAGCAGCCCACGACTAGCGGGGGGAGATGGAGAGACCCAGTACTTC.